The present T cell receptor (beta chain) was sequenced within a study of T-cell memory formation after mild COVID-19 (dated by TCRdb to the early 2020s). Regarding the study in general: TCR sequence clusters from the two donors were found to be largely donor specific. In a couple of donors, T-cell clones that expanded and contracted after mild COVID-19 were followed by sequencing TCRalpha and TCRbeta repertoires longitudinally. Two young, previously healthy adult volunteers, one female and one male, were included in the cohort. The study at large found these results: From day 15 to 85, contracting clones showed balanced CD4/CD8 phenotypes, whereas a second wave of clones that expanded from day 15 to 37 leaned towards CD4+. Some responding clones were found in pre-infection memory, which suggests that pre-existing cross-reactive memory T cells took part in the SARS-CoV-2 response. The study covered only a couple of mild cases, and larger cohorts including severe cases with pre-infection samples were considered necessary. Contracting CD4+ clones turned up mainly in the CM and EM memory subsets, whereas EMRA was where CD8+ clones were enriched. SARS-CoV-2 specificity of the second-wave clones peaking on day 37 was not confirmed.

Based on the germline V gene, the CDR1 and CDR2 sequences are ENHRY and SYGVKD. From its cysteine to its phenylalanine, the CDR3 spans 14 amino acids. The read is trimmed to its CDR3 DNA, 42 bases read in frame from base 1. Trimming leaves V shorter by 5 bases and J shorter by 7 bases, with the junction holding 8 bases beyond the gene matches. This clonotype was observed at least ten times. No cognate antigen has been identified for it. No clone much larger than this one lies a single base away; base qualities are absent. Ficoll-Paque density gradient centrifugation was the method used to isolate PBMCs. Sequencing was performed on an Illumina NovaSeq 6000. TCRalpha and TCRbeta cDNA libraries were built by 5'RACE with constant-segment primers, adding sample barcodes and unique molecular identifiers. RNA was extracted from every sample with Trizol reagent. Libraries were amplified in two PCR steps, with a second sample barcode and Illumina TruSeq adapters added in the second step. Libraries were sequenced on an Illumina NovaSeq with 2 x 150 bp paired-end reads. On the study's bioinformatics: With migec v1.2.7, reads were demultiplexed and then collapsed into UMI-guided consensus sequences. Using mixcr v2.1.11, UMI consensuses were aligned to TRA and TRB V and J templates and then assembled into clonotypes. A clonotype was counted as expanded or contracted only when both edgeR and NoisET called the clonotype significant, with the noise models trained on biological replicates. For edgeR calls, the thresholds were a false discovery rate-adjusted p below 0.01 and a log2 fold-change of 1. As an exploratory analysis of dynamics, max-normalized trajectories of the 1000 most abundant clonotypes were examined by PCA with hierarchical clustering. The CD4 or CD8 phenotype of responding clones was assigned using the separately sequenced CD4+ and CD8+ repertoires. TCRdb trimmed public reads at Q25 via fastp, called clones via MiXCR and kept in-frame beta chains. Merged by CDR3 protein, the rows form single entries marked with the most common genes and DNA. The V and J calls come from TCRdb's annotation, not from the publication. The sample table lists 500,000 to 550,000 distinct CDR3 sequences, roughly 20% of them with a count of one. The ten largest account for around 12% of the sample.

This sequence was found in an adult woman who had mild COVID-19 (a few samples of this study predate the infection). The sample titles of this study are shuffled in the database, so cell type and time point are left out; the donor was told from shared clones. This sequence uses TRBV10-3 and TRBJ1-2, with 9 central nucleotides matching TRBD1. Sequences were obtained from PBMCs or a T cell subset sorted from them (not recorded which). The CDR3 region has the sequence CAISWTGELSGYTF. The sequenced DNA: TGTGCCATCAGTTGGACAGGGGAGCTGTCTGGCTACACCTTC.